A single sample gave rise to the 21 T cell receptor beta chains below, sequenced in a study of blood T cell repertoires in COVID-19 (dated by TCRdb to about 2020). The library relied on the immunoSEQ multiplex PCR assay. This is the immuneACCESS table as TCRdb keeps it, with only in-frame sequences that have V and J called. A part of the clones is gone; compared with another copy, unresolved V genes explain less than half, and the rest is unexplained. The sample records nearly 250,000 clones, around 80% of which are singletons. 1.9% of the sample lies in the top ten. The material sequenced was peripheral blood. The receptors come from a woman older than 75 with acute or convalescent COVID-19.

The chain recombines TRBV19 with TRBJ2-5, with TRBD1 matching over 12 bases. V was pared by 10 bases and J by 5 bases, with 14 bases of the junction left unmatched. The CDR3 runs to 16 residues. Germline V CDR1 and CDR2: LNHDA, SQIVND (reference sequence). CDR3 sequence: CATAIGTGGAGETQYF. CDR3 in DNA: TGTGCCACGGCTATTGGGACAGGGGGCGCGGGGGAGACCCAGTACTTC. Supplemented by reference TRBV19 and TRBJ2-5, the full variable domain reads DGGITQSPKYLFRKEGQNVTLSCEQNLNHDAMYWYRQDPGQGLRLIYYSQIVNDFQKGDIAEGYSVSREKKESFPLTVTSAQKNPTAFYLCATAIGTGGAGETQYFGPGTRLLVL.

This clone showed up just a few times. This rearrangement joins TRBV28 to TRBJ1-5; perhaps TRBD1 as D (6 bases). The V end was cut by 5 bases, the J end by 4 bases, with 18 bases between. Germline values: CDR1 MDHEN, CDR2 SYDVKM. The length of the CDR3 is 16 residues. In DNA form, the CDR3 reads TGTGCCAGCAGTACCCAATTGGGGCAGGGGAATCAGCCCCAGCATTTT. It is translated as CASSTQLGQGNQPQHF.

CDR3 nucleotides: TGTGCCAGCAGCCCTCTTAGGGGCCGCTACACCGGGGAGCTGTTTTTT. It is translated as CASSPLRGRYTGELFF. The chain combines TRBV7-2 with TRBJ2-2, with a tentative D call TRBD1 (5 bases). This CDR3 has 16 amino acids. Germline V gene sequence: CDR1 SGHTA, CDR2 FQGNSA. V shed 5 bases and J shed 3 bases, with 16 bases lying between them. The complete variable domain, with remaining parts taken from reference TRBV7-2 and TRBJ2-2, reads GAGVSQSPSNKVTEKGKDVELRCDPISGHTALYWYRQSLGQGLEFLIYFQGNSAPDKSGLPSDRFSAERTGGSVSTLTIQRTQQEDSAVYLCASSPLRGRYTGELFFGEGSRLTVL.

This clone has just a few counts. The J gene is TRBJ2-7, the V gene TRBV5-6; 9 bases are a match to TRBD1. Germline values: CDR1 SGHDT, CDR2 YYEEEE. Losses at the gene ends were 0 bases for V and 2 bases for J; bases not matched to a gene: 6. There are 16 residues in the CDR3. CDR3 protein: CASSLAGGQGTYEQYF. CDR3 sequence (DNA): TGTGCCAGCAGCTTGGCCGGGGGACAGGGCACCTACGAGCAGTACTTC. Combining the CDR3 with reference TRBV5-6 and TRBJ2-7 gives the whole variable domain DAGVTQSPTHLIKTRGQQVTLRCSPKSGHDTVSWYQQALGQGPQFIFQYYEEEERQRGNFPDRFSGHQFPNYSSELNVNALLLGDSALYLCASSLAGGQGTYEQYFGPGTRLTVT.

The V call is TRBV15, the J call TRBJ2-5; 14 nucleotides align to TRBD2. V was clipped by 2 bases and J by 5 bases; unmatched bases: 7. There are 17 residues in the CDR3. Germline CDR1 reads LNHNV; CDR2 reads YYDKDF (reference sequence). The CDR3: CATSRTGTSGGRETQYF. The CDR3 nucleotides read TGTGCCACCAGCAGAACCGGGACTAGCGGGGGCAGGGAGACCCAGTACTTC.

The genes are TRBV18 and TRBJ1-5; 7 positions agree with TRBD1. CDR3 length: 15 amino acids. Germline CDR1 KGHSH, CDR2 LQKENI. V was clipped by 6 bases and J by 3 bases; unmatched bases: 8. The CDR3 DNA reads as TGTGCCAGCTCGCCTCGGGACAGCAACAATCAGCCCCAGCATTTT. This gives the protein CASSPRDSNNQPQHF.

The V gene is TRBV6-2 or TRBV6-3, the J gene TRBJ1-5, with TRBD1 as a possible D gene (6 bases). The germline gives CDR1 MNHEY, CDR2 SVGEGT. V lost 6 bases and J lost 3, with 12 bases in between. The CDR3 is made up of 14 amino acids. CDR3 DNA: TGTGCCAGCAGCTTCCAGGGGTACAATCAGCCCCAGCATTTT. Translation gives CASSFQGYNQPQHF.

The genes are TRBV5-6 and TRBJ2-7; D is ambiguous. The length of the CDR3 is 13 residues. The V and J ends lost 3 bases and 3 bases respectively, with 10 bases between them. The germline gives CDR1 SGHDT, CDR2 YYEEEE. CDR3 bases: TGTGCCAGCAGCTCTCTTCAGCGCTACGAGCAGTACTTC. Translated, it gives CASSSLQRYEQYF.

This chain connects TRBV6-5 to TRBJ1-1, with D possibly TRBD1 on 6 matching bases. The CDR3 has 15 residues. With 4 bases removed from V and 0 bases from J, the gap between germline ends came to 12 bases. CDR1 is MNHEY, CDR2 SVGAGI, per germline. CDR3 amino acids: CASSSPGQMNTEAFF. CDR3 nucleotide sequence: TGTGCCAGCAGTTCCCCAGGACAGATGAACACTGAAGCTTTCTTT.

This clone was detected once. V usage is TRBV20-1 and J usage is TRBJ1-4, with unresolved D. The CDR3 runs to 11 residues. Germline assignment: CDR1 DFQATT and CDR2 SNEGSKA (reference sequence). V lost 6 bases and J 4 bases, leaving 6 bases between the germline ends. In nucleotides, the CDR3 is TGCAGTGCAATCGTTAATGAAAAACTGTTTTTT. This sequence encodes CSAIVNEKLFF.

The chain recombines TRBV28 with TRBJ1-6; no definite D call. CDR3 length equals 13 residues. CDR1 is MDHEN and CDR2 is SYDVKM in the germline V gene. The germline V and J ends were trimmed by 5 bases and 8 bases, with 10 bases remaining between them. CDR3 sequence reads: CASSPRSYSPLHF. CDR3 DNA: TGTGCCAGCAGTCCGCGCTCCTATTCACCCCTCCACTTT.

The chain combines TRBV4-1 with TRBJ2-1; the match to TRBD2 covers 9 bases. This CDR3 is built from 16 residues. With 4 bases clipped from V and 6 bases from J, the junction kept 10 bases outside the gene matches. Germline V gene lookup returns CDR1 MGHRA and CDR2 YSYEKL. CDR3 sequence (DNA): TGCGCCAGCAGCCCAGCACAGCGGGGGGATGGCAATGAGCAGTTCTTC. Its protein product is CASSPAQRGDGNEQFF.

Here the CDR3 reads CASSPLAQGYTGELFF. The DNA for the CDR3 is TGTGCCAGCTCACCTCTTGCACAGGGGTACACCGGGGAGCTGTTTTTT. The chain couples TRBV18 to TRBJ2-2; 7 bases match TRBD1. The germline V gene has CDR1 KGHSH and CDR2 LQKENI. With V trimmed by 3 bases and J by 3 bases, 7 bases remained unmatched. This CDR3 is 16 amino acids long.

This chain joins TRBV18 and TRBJ1-6, with D possibly being TRBD1 (5 bases). From germline, CDR1 is KGHSH and CDR2 LQKENI. V lost 3 bases and J 10 bases, leaving 10 bases between the germline ends. The CDR3 consists of 13 residues. The CDR3 here is CASSPRQPSPLHF. The CDR3 nucleotides are TGTGCCAGCTCACCGCGACAGCCATCACCCCTCCACTTT. Full variable domain (missing parts from reference TRBV18 and TRBJ1-6): NAGVMQNPRHLVRRRGQEARLRCSPMKGHSHVYWYRQLPEEGLKFMVYLQKENIIDESGMPKERFSAEFPKEGPSILRIQQVVRGDSAAYFCASSPRQPSPLHFGNGTRLTVT.

As for this clone: A far larger clone is off by one base, so a read error is likely. J is TRBJ1-5 and V is TRBV6-5; TRBD1 matches 8 bases. Germline V CDR1 and CDR2: MNHEY, SVGAGI. Losses at the gene ends were 6 bases for V and 2 bases for J; bases not matched to a gene: 3. The CDR3 is 14 residues long. The CDR3 DNA reads TGTGCCAGCAGCCCGGGACAGGGCAATCAGCCCCAGCATTTT. Residues: CASSPGQGNQPQHF.

The V gene is TRBV20-1, the J gene TRBJ2-1; 7 nucleotides line up with TRBD1. J lost 5 bases, V lost 3 bases, and 7 bases had no gene match. The CDR3 covers 14 residues. Germline loops: CDR1 DFQATT, CDR2 SNEGSKA (reference sequence). CDR3 sequence (DNA): TGCAGTGCTAGTCAAGGGGGCGTACACAATGAGCAGTTCTTC. It yields the protein CSASQGGVHNEQFF.

The sample holds one count of this clone. The V call is TRBV10-3, the J call TRBJ1-3, with TRBD1 matching over 8 bases. This CDR3 has 14 residues. Germline CDR1 ENHRY, CDR2 SYGVKD. Trimming cost V 5 bases and J 3 bases; bases outside gene matches: 3. DNA of the CDR3: TGTGCCATCAGTACGGACAGGGTTGGAAACACCATATATTTT. Protein: CAISTDRVGNTIYF.

The rearrangement joins TRBV14 to TRBJ2-3, with 11 bases matching TRBD2. Germline V gene lookup returns CDR1 SGHDN and CDR2 FVKESK. The CDR3 consists of 16 residues. J was trimmed by 3 bases and V by 3 bases; bases with no gene match: 5. The CDR3 DNA follows: TGTGCCAGCAGCCATGAGCTAGCGGGAGGAACAGATACGCAGTATTTT. Its translation: CASSHELAGGTDTQYF.

This chain connects TRBV18 to TRBJ1-2; 10 bases are shared with TRBD1. The germline CDR1 and CDR2 sequences are KGHSH and LQKENI. V lost 5 bases and J lost 4; bases outside the gene matches: 4. This CDR3 contains 14 residues. The CDR3: CASSADRGLYGYTF. CDR3 nucleotides: TGTGCCAGCTCAGCCGACAGGGGGCTCTATGGCTACACCTTC.

Here the CDR3 DNA reads TGTGCCAGTAGTGATCTACAGGGGGCGAACTATGGCTACACCTTC. The encoded protein is CASSDLQGANYGYTF. J is TRBJ1-2 and V is TRBV19, with TRBD1 matching over 9 bases. The trim removed 5 bases at V and 2 bases at J, leaving 6 bases unmatched. This CDR3 has 15 residues. Germline V CDR1 and CDR2: LNHDA, SQIVND (reference sequence).

This clone was counted between two and nine times. This sequence joins TRBV7-9 and TRBJ2-1; D perhaps matches TRBD1 (6 bases). The CDR3 covers 15 residues. CDR1 is SEHNR and CDR2 is FQNEAQ in the germline V gene (reference sequence). With 0 bases removed from V and 6 bases from J, the gap between germline ends came to 12 bases. CDR3 region: CASSLAEAGANEQFF. CDR3 nucleotides: TGTGCCAGCAGCTTAGCGGAGGCAGGGGCCAATGAGCAGTTCTTC.